One TCR beta chain is described in this entry. The sample is drawn from a study of blood T cell repertoires in COVID-19. On the study more broadly: Researchers got acute and convalescent COVID-19 samples from the United States, Italy and Spain. Sources were T cells, B-cell-depleted T cells, or PBMCs; the material itself was cDNA or gDNA.

The germline V gene has CDR1 MNHEY and CDR2 SVGAGI. This CDR3 spans 13 amino acids. The V end was cut by 6 bases, the J end by 8 bases, with 16 bases between. Per the original methods: Cell counts per sample came from amplifying reference gene primers. Profiled with immunoSEQ multiplex PCR; TCRdb holds only in-frame clones, not every one. The V and J calls and clone size are taken from that table; D and trimming were inferred from the DNA. The profile covers 87,000 or so clones, with roughly 84% appearing a single time and roughly 5% taken by the ten largest. This rearrangement joins TRBV6-5 to TRBJ1-2; D is undetermined. This TCR was sampled from a woman aged 80 or over with acute or convalescent COVID-19. Sequences were obtained from peripheral blood. DNA of the CDR3: TGTGCCAGCAGACCGACTACTATGGGCGGCTACACCTTC. Translation gives CASRPTTMGGYTF.